This entry concerns a single TCR beta chain. Donor samples were obtained from healthy Caucasian individuals from Russia, aged about 6 to 95. Samples each had at least 5.5 micrograms of total RNA extracted. V lost 6 bases to trimming and J lost 7 bases, with 15 bases between them. This CDR3 region has 13 residues. Per germline, CDR1 MDHEN and CDR2 SYDVKM. A sample-barcoded 5' primer and a J-beta primer mix were used in a second PCR of about 7 to 12 cycles. One entry per CDR3 protein results from TCRdb running MiXCR on the 5' RACE reads. The table records fewer than 1 million distinct CDR3 sequences, approximately 48% of them present only once. The data stem from a study of blood T cells in healthy people across ages. Study background: About one barcoded TCR beta cDNA was captured per two T cells.

V and J are TRBV28 and TRBJ1-2, with D maybe TRBD1 (5 bases). The sample taken for sequencing was blood. The origin of this receptor is a man between 60 and 70 years old in good health. The CDR3 nucleotides are TGTGCCAGCAGGACGACAGTTCAGTCTGGCTACACCTTC. Amino acid sequence: CASRTTVQSGYTF.